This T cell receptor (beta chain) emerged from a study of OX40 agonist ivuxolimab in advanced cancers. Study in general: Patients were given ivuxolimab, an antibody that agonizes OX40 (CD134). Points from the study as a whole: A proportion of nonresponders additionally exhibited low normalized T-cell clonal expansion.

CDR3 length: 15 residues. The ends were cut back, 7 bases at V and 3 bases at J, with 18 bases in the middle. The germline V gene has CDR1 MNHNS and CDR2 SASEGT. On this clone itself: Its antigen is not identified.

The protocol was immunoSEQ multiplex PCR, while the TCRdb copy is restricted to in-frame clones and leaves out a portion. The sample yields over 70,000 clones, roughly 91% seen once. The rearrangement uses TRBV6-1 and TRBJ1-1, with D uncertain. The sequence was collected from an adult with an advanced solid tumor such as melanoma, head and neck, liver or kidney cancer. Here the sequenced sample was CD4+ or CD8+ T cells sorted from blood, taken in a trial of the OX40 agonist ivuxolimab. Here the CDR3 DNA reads TGTGCCAGCAAGGGTCTGGCTCGTTGGGACACTGAAGCTTTCTTT. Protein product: CASKGLARWDTEAFF.